The entry below gives a single T cell receptor beta chain sequence along with its context. V was trimmed by 5 bases and J by 5 bases, leaving 13 bases between them. Per germline, CDR1 SGHNT and CDR2 YENEEA. This CDR3 is built from 13 residues. These data are taken from a study of blood T cell repertoires in COVID-19. Study context: COVID-19 samples collected from the United States, Italy and Spain covered acute and convalescent phases. Nucleic acid was either cDNA or gDNA, and it came from T cells, B-cell-depleted T cells, or PBMCs.

Original methodology: From reference gene primer amplification, estimates of nucleated cell counts were derived. TCRdb's copy holds only in-frame clones and misses some; the assay was immunoSEQ multiplex PCR. The DNA gave D and trimming, while V, J and clone size come from that table. The table shows about 120,000 clones, with roughly nine tenths occurring only once. Sequenced: peripheral blood. V usage is TRBV11-3 and J usage is TRBJ2-7, with unresolved D. This TCR came from a man between 65 and 85 years old who had recovered from COVID-19. CDR3 amino acids: CASSVSGDHEQYF. The CDR3 DNA is TGTGCCAGCAGCGTGTCGGGTGATCACGAGCAGTACTTC.